Listed below are T cell receptor beta chains from one sample, sequenced in a study of blood T cell repertoires in COVID-19. Assay: immunoSEQ multiplex PCR; the TCRdb copy retains only in-frame clones and omits some. The sample includes 150,000 or so clones, about 83% of them seen just once. Source material: peripheral blood. The receptors were sampled from a human donor in a cohort sampled during active COVID-19. The conserved cysteine and the conserved F or W are not part of the CDR3 here.

v_call	j_call	cdr3_aa
TRBV7-6	TRBJ2-7	ASSASGGPFYEQY
TRBV5-4	TRBJ1-1	ASSQTGGVGTEAF
TRBV9	TRBJ2-1	ASSSGDNEQF
TRBV28	TRBJ2-3	ASSLGREWSTDTQY
TRBV5-4	TRBJ1-1	ASSPTGHTEAF
TRBV7-2	TRBJ1-1	ASSLTENTEAF
TRBV19	TRBJ1-5	ASSTWTGHIGNQPQH
TRBV18	TRBJ1-2	ASSRGPNYGYT
TRBV9	TRBJ1-2	ASSVAWTASGYT
TRBV3-1/TRBV3-2	TRBJ2-3	ASSQLRSGDTQY
TRBV4-2	TRBJ1-4	ASSHAGTDEKLF
TRBV29-1	TRBJ1-2	SVEGALGGGYT
TRBV5-6	TRBJ2-1	ASSLYRSAEQF
TRBV6-5	TRBJ2-7	ASSWRLPYEQY
TRBV7-6	TRBJ2-7	ASSLLRSSYEQY
TRBV5-1	TRBJ2-7	ASSLAGAGSYEQY
TRBV3-1/TRBV3-2	TRBJ2-7	ASSQSGQLYEQY
TRBV30	TRBJ2-7	AWSGPSGTTYEQY
TRBV9	TRBJ1-2	ASSVDGTGGALGGYT
TRBV5-1	TRBJ1-1	ASSSGGQSNTEAF
TRBV21-1	TRBJ1-5	ATFPGDWEHQPQH
TRBV2	TRBJ1-4	ASSVGEKLF
TRBV24-1	TRBJ2-7	ATSDPGGKQY
TRBV19	TRBJ1-1	ASSIGQGNTEAF
TRBV10-3	TRBJ1-2	AISGRQGSYT
TRBV5-6	TRBJ1-1	ASSAGTSGNTEAF
TRBV29-1	TRBJ2-3	SVDRAADTQY
TRBV27	TRBJ2-5	ASRGAGTQY
TRBV5-4	TRBJ1-5	ASSIQGGGQPQH
TRBV5-1	TRBJ2-6	ASSLFRGTNSGANVLT
TRBV7-2	TRBJ2-3	ASSLTRTTDTQY
TRBV6-5	TRBJ1-1	ASSYSGTEGAF
TRBV6-5	TRBJ1-2	ASRQPTGNYGYT
TRBV29-1	TRBJ1-1	SLYRVGNTEAF
TRBV7-2	TRBJ2-2	ASSLRTGNTGELF
TRBV5-6	TRBJ1-2	ASSFIQGTSNYGYT
TRBV19	TRBJ1-1	ASSIEVNTEAF
TRBV5-6	TRBJ2-7	ASSPGKGLSSYEQY
TRBV27	TRBJ1-4	ASSFSTGGLGKLF
TRBV5-1	TRBJ1-4	ASSLNINEKLF
TRBV29-1	TRBJ2-3	SVEGRLGADTQY
TRBV7-8	TRBJ2-1	ASSLDRDHYNEQF
TRBV18	TRBJ2-7	ASSPGASYEQY